This record looks at one T cell receptor beta chain sequence and its context. The data were obtained in a study of blood T cell repertoires in COVID-19. Across the whole study: The origin of the acute and convalescent COVID-19 samples was the United States, Italy and Spain. PBMCs, B-cell-depleted T cells, or T cells were the source of the cDNA or gDNA that made up the material.

CDR1 MDHEN and CDR2 SYDVKM come from the germline V gene. The CDR3 covers 11 residues. In the source study's methods: From reference gene primer amplification, estimates of nucleated cell counts were derived. The table came from immunoSEQ multiplex PCR; TCRdb's copy has only in-frame clones and leaves some out. The D gene and trimming were derived from the DNA, and the V and J assignments and clone size from that table. The sample has 200,000 or so clones, nearly 85% seen once. The TCR comes from a woman aged 25 to 39 with acute or convalescent COVID-19. The V gene is TRBV28, the J gene TRBJ2-7; 7 bases match TRBD2. The sequencing input was peripheral blood. CDR3 DNA: TGTACGTGCGGGAGATCCCGCGAGCAGTACTTC. Amino acids: CTCGRSREQYF.